Listed below are T cell receptor beta chains from one sample, sequenced in a study of blood T cell repertoires in COVID-19. Sequencing was performed with immunoSEQ multiplex PCR; in TCRdb, only in-frame clones are kept and a portion is missing. The table records approximately 300,000 clones, 80% to 90% of them present only once. The source material was PBMCs or T cells enriched from blood (not recorded which). These receptors all come from a woman aged 30 to 39 who had recovered from COVID-19. The CDR3 runs from the conserved cysteine through the conserved F or W. A D gene is named only where the DNA matches it firmly.

length	V	J	D	CDR3
13	TRBV2	TRBJ1-2	-	CASSEVQGNGYTF
14	TRBV6-5	TRBJ1-5	TRBD1	CASKDRGALKPQHF
15	TRBV6-5	TRBJ2-7	-	CASSLLKGVNYEQYF
16	TRBV11-2	TRBJ1-1	TRBD1	CASSAAPGQWNTEAFF
15	TRBV11-2	TRBJ2-7	-	CASSLDPRERGEQYF
14	TRBV19	TRBJ1-2	TRBD1	CASSFPQGDFGYTF
14	TRBV28	TRBJ1-1	-	CASSLPGGNTEAFF
17	TRBV5-3	TRBJ2-2	TRBD1	CARSRLPRDRVNGELFF
14	TRBV18	TRBJ2-7	-	CASSGRTGREEQYF
14	TRBV28	TRBJ2-1	TRBD2	CASSWTSSFNEQFF
15	TRBV6-5	TRBJ1-5	TRBD1	CASNYDRVFGQPQHF
14	TRBV7-9	TRBJ2-7	-	CASSASVDLYEQYF
15	TRBV9	TRBJ2-2	TRBD1	CASSPPGQGAGELFF
11	TRBV2	TRBJ1-2	-	CAARGIHGYTF
15	TRBV6-5	TRBJ2-7	TRBD1	CASRLGGPVTYEQYF
15	TRBV1	TRBJ2-7	-	CTSSQGGTGIYEQYF
13	TRBV9	TRBJ1-1	-	CASNPAVNTEAFF
14	TRBV19	TRBJ2-7	TRBD1	CASSSNRGSYEQYF
13	TRBV15	TRBJ2-5	-	CATSEKSQETQYF
15	TRBV5-5	TRBJ2-4	-	CASSPEAAAKNIQYF
16	TRBV6-5	TRBJ2-1	-	CASSYSADSSYNEQFF
13	TRBV9	TRBJ1-1	-	CASSVALNTEAFF
13	TRBV29-1	TRBJ1-2	-	CSVEFRRDYGYTF
15	TRBV19	TRBJ1-2	-	CASSIGWGGNYGYTF
17	TRBV14	TRBJ1-1	-	CASSPGRGGSMNTEAFF
16	TRBV6-5	TRBJ2-5	TRBD2	CASSSGLAGGFWTQYF
15	TRBV9	TRBJ2-1	TRBD2	CASSGLAGDYNEQFF
17	TRBV19	TRBJ2-2	TRBD2	CASSIELAGGITGELFF
14	TRBV7-3	TRBJ2-7	-	CASSLHGGTYEQYF
13	TRBV7-6	TRBJ2-2	-	CASSLRGNRELFF
15	TRBV7-2	TRBJ2-1	-	CASSLAQGSYNEQFF
13	TRBV7-9	TRBJ2-5	-	CASSTRLQETQYF
15	TRBV27	TRBJ2-2	-	CASSLLYRGFGELFF
17	TRBV2	TRBJ2-5	TRBD2	CASSDRLAGGPDVTQYF
14	TRBV10-3	TRBJ1-5	-	CAISEEGTRQPQHF
15	TRBV7-9	TRBJ2-5	-	CASSLNSGPQETQYF
14	TRBV5-1	TRBJ2-3	TRBD1	CASTRQGATDTQYF
16	TRBV7-9	TRBJ2-1	-	CASSLARSESYNEQFF
17	TRBV7-2	TRBJ2-7	-	CASSLVPAGVASYEQYF
17	TRBV5-4	TRBJ1-1	TRBD1	CASSFAGGPLAFSEAFF
15	TRBV19	TRBJ2-3	TRBD2	CASSPGGVWTDTQYF
16	TRBV3-1/TRBV3-2	TRBJ1-2	TRBD1	CASSQDAVYRGRGYTF
16	TRBV4-1	TRBJ1-4	TRBD1	CASSLGQGGTNEKLFF
14	TRBV10-2	TRBJ2-5	-	CASRITGLQETQYF
14	TRBV6-2/TRBV6-3	TRBJ1-5	-	CASSYSSINQPQHF
13	TRBV29-1	TRBJ2-7	TRBD1	CSARQGSSYEQYF
15	TRBV19	TRBJ1-5	-	CASRGRDVNNQPQHF
15	TRBV6-5	TRBJ1-3	TRBD1	CASITPGQGVNTIYF
14	TRBV7-8	TRBJ2-7	TRBD1	CASSPRTGIYEQYF
15	TRBV5-1	TRBJ1-4	-	CASSQSGTPEEELFF
13	TRBV5-6	TRBJ2-1	-	CASSLVSVGGQFF